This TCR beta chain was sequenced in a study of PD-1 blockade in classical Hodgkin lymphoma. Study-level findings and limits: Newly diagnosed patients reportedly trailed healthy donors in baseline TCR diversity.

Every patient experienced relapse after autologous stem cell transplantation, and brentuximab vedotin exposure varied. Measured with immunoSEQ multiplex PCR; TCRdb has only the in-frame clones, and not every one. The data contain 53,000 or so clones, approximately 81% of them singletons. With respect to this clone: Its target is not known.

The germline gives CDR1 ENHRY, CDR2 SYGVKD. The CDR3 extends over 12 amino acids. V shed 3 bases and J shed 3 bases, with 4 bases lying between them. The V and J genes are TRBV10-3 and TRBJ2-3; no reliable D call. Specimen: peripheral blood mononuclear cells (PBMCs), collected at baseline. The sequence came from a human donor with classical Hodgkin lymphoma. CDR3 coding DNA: TGTGCCATCAGTGATAGGACAGATACGCAGTATTTT. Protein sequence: CAISDRTDTQYF.